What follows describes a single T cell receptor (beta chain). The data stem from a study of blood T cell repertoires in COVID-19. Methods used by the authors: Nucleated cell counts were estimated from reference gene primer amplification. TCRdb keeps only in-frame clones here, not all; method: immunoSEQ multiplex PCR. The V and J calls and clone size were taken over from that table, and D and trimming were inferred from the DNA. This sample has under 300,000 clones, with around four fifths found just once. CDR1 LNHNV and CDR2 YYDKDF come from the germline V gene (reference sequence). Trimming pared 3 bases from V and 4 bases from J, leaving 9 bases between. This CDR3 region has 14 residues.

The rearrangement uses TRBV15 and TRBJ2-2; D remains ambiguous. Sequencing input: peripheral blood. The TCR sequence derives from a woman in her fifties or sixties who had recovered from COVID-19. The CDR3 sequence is CATSSDKPTGELFF. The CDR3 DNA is TGTGCCACCAGCAGTGACAAGCCCACCGGGGAGCTGTTTTTT.